The sequence of this TCR beta chain was determined in a study of OX40 agonist ivuxolimab in advanced cancers. The wider study: Every 2 weeks, patients got intravenous ivuxolimab at one of six dose levels (0.01-10 mg/kg).

Broader study findings: The 0.1-3.0 mg/kg partial responders had among the lowest clonal expansion.

This clone has more than one count but fewer than ten. What it binds is unknown. The V end was cut by 5 bases, the J end by 0 bases, with 14 bases between. CDR3 length: 16 amino acids. Per the germline V gene, CDR1 is LNHNV and CDR2 is YYDKDF (reference sequence). Clones were read by immunoSEQ multiplex PCR, and TCRdb kept only the in-frame ones, dropping some. The repertoire holds 25,000 to 35,000 clones, with 80% to 85% as singletons. The receptor's source is an adult with an advanced solid tumor such as melanoma, head and neck, liver or kidney cancer. V is TRBV15 and J is TRBJ1-3; no clear D gene. Material: CD4+ or CD8+ T cells sorted from blood, obtained in a trial of the OX40 agonist ivuxolimab. CDR3 coding DNA: TGTGCCACCAGCCCAAATGTCGGGTCCTCTGGAAACACCATATATTTT. Its translation: CATSPNVGSSGNTIYF.